Below, 21 T cell receptor beta chains from the same sample are listed, as sequenced in a study of blood T cell repertoires in COVID-19. The data were produced by immunoSEQ multiplex PCR, yet TCRdb's version contains in-frame clones alone and is incomplete. The repertoire includes 200,000 to 250,000 clones, about 90% of them detected once, and roughly 3% sits in the top ten. The sequencing sample was made of peripheral blood. These receptors were collected from a man aged 25-45 years with COVID-19, enrolled during active disease.

The V call is TRBV7-9, the J call TRBJ1-5; TRBD1 agrees at 7 bases. The CDR3 is made up of 16 amino acids. Germline V gene data show CDR1 as SEHNR and CDR2 as FQNEAQ (reference sequence). Losses at the gene ends were 1 base for V and 4 bases for J; bases not matched to a gene: 7. The CDR3 loop is CASSLGRDRPNQPQHF. The CDR3 DNA follows: TGTGCCAGCAGCTTAGGGCGGGACAGACCAAATCAGCCCCAGCATTTT.

J is TRBJ2-7 and V is TRBV12-3 or TRBV12-4, with D maybe TRBD2 (5 bases). The CDR3 totals 12 residues. Trimming removed 7 bases from V and 1 base from J, with 8 bases in between. DNA of the CDR3: TGTGCCAGCACGAGGGTTTCCTACGAGCAGTACTTC. Its protein product is CASTRVSYEQYF.

The rearrangement links TRBV7-9 to TRBJ1-1; TRBD1 might be the D (6 bases). Germline V gene data show CDR1 as SEHNR and CDR2 as FQNEAQ (reference sequence). The V end lost 5 bases, the J end lost 4 bases, and 14 bases lay between the germline ends. The CDR3 consists of 14 residues. The CDR3 sequence: CASSLQGGGTEAFF. The CDR3 nucleotides are TGTGCCAGCAGCCTGCAGGGAGGGGGCACTGAAGCTTTCTTT.

V is TRBV7-2 and J is TRBJ1-5; a possible D gene is TRBD1 (6 bases). The CDR3 length is 14 residues. CDR1 SGHTA and CDR2 FQGNSA come from the germline V gene. Trimming shortened V by 5 bases and J by 0 bases, and 8 bases separated the two germline ends. In DNA, the CDR3 is TGTGCCAGCAGCGACAGGTATAGCAATCAGCCCCAGCATTTT. This codes for CASSDRYSNQPQHF.

The V call is TRBV25-1, the J call TRBJ1-2; D not resolved. Germline V gives CDR1 MGHDK, CDR2 SYGVNS. The CDR3 spans 13 residues. V shed 2 bases and J shed 5 bases, with 9 bases lying between them. This CDR3 reads CASSEPSNYGYTF. For the CDR3, the DNA is TGTGCCAGCAGTGAACCTAGTAATTATGGCTACACCTTC.

The chain employs TRBV6-5 and TRBJ1-1; D call uncertain. The germline CDR1 and CDR2 sequences are MNHEY and SVGAGI. This CDR3 has 13 residues. Trimming shortened V by 5 bases and J by 1 base, and 8 bases separated the two germline ends. CDR3 DNA: TGTGCCAGCAGTCGGGGATCGAACACTGAAGCTTTCTTT. Translated, it gives CASSRGSNTEAFF.

This chain links TRBV7-3 with TRBJ2-1; possible D gene TRBD2, 6 bases. Germline CDR1 and CDR2: SGHTA and FQGTGA. CDR3 size: 15 residues. V was trimmed by 5 bases and J by 4 bases, leaving 15 bases between them. DNA for the CDR3: TGTGCCAGCAGCCTCGGGGGTACGGGGTACAATGAGCAGTTCTTC. This sequence encodes CASSLGGTGYNEQFF.

DNA for the CDR3: TGTGCCAGCAGCTCGAATTTCGGGCGGGGATACAATGAGCAGTTCTTC. The encoded protein is CASSSNFGRGYNEQFF. J is TRBJ2-1 and V is TRBV7-3; possibly TRBD2 for D (6 bases). The V end lost 4 bases, the J end lost 4 bases, and 17 bases lay between the germline ends. The CDR3 consists of 16 residues. The V gene's germline CDR1 is SGHTA and CDR2 FQGTGA.

V and J are TRBV5-6 and TRBJ1-5; D is unresolved. With 4 bases removed from V and 10 bases from J, the gap between germline ends came to 12 bases. The length of the CDR3 is 12 residues. Germline V gene sequence: CDR1 SGHDT, CDR2 YYEEEE. CDR3: CASSRHSVPQHF. Written as DNA, the CDR3 is TGTGCCAGCAGCCGACATTCAGTACCCCAGCATTTT.

The V and J genes are TRBV13 and TRBJ2-7; TRBD2 matches 8 bases. CDR1 and CDR2 (germline): PRHDT, FYEKMQ (reference sequence). The J segment lost 6 bases and the V segment lost 4 bases, leaving 5 bases of the junction unmatched. The CDR3 runs to 13 residues. CDR3 coding DNA: TGTGCCAGCAGCTCCTCGGGAGGGGGCGAGCAGTACTTC. Protein: CASSSSGGGEQYF.

This clone has a handful of counts. The chain uses TRBV6-1 and TRBJ1-6; D is unresolved. This CDR3 comprises 14 residues. Trimming left V 3 bases short and J 7 bases short, with 10 bases between. Germline V gene lookup returns CDR1 MNHNS and CDR2 SASEGT. CDR3 in amino acids: CASSEVTENSPLHF. The CDR3, as DNA: TGTGCCAGCAGTGAGGTGACGGAGAATTCACCCCTCCACTTT.

V and J are TRBV27 and TRBJ1-5; 8 bases are a match to TRBD1. Germline CDR1 MNHEY, CDR2 SMNVEV (reference sequence). J was trimmed by 8 bases and V by 8 bases; bases with no gene match: 8. This CDR3 is built from 13 residues. Here the CDR3 DNA reads TGTGCCAGCTCCGGACAGGGTTCAGAGCCCCAGCATTTT. The encoded protein is CASSGQGSEPQHF.

The chain couples TRBV7-2 to TRBJ2-5; 7 bases line up with TRBD1. The J segment lost 6 bases and the V segment lost 5 bases, leaving 9 bases of the junction unmatched. The germline gives CDR1 SGHTA, CDR2 FQGNSA. This CDR3 region has 14 residues. Here the CDR3 DNA reads TGTGCCAGCAGCGACCGACAGGGTGGGAAGACCCAGTACTTC. Protein: CASSDRQGGKTQYF.

This clone is a singleton in its sample. The gene calls are TRBV5-4 and TRBJ1-2, with TRBD1 matching 7 bases. The CDR3 runs to 15 residues. V lost 4 bases and J lost 4; bases outside the gene matches: 10. Germline V lookup: CDR1 SGHNT, CDR2 YYREEE (reference sequence). CDR3: CASSPPGQARYGYTF. The CDR3 nucleotides are TGTGCCAGCAGCCCCCCCGGACAGGCCCGCTATGGCTACACCTTC.

This clone showed up just once. This chain uses TRBV28 with TRBJ2-3, with D possibly being TRBD1 (5 bases). Trimming pared 8 bases from V and 4 bases from J, leaving 19 bases between. Germline V CDR1 and CDR2: MDHEN, SYDVKM. This CDR3 comprises 15 residues. In nucleotides, the CDR3 is TGTGCCAGCTTCCCCTCCGGTGGGGCGCCAGATACGCAGTATTTT. Its protein product is CASFPSGGAPDTQYF.

The CDR3 bases are TGTGCCAGCAGTTTTTACGGGACAGGGGGCTACGAGCAGTACTTC. This sequence encodes CASSFYGTGGYEQYF. This chain uses TRBV27 with TRBJ2-7; 11 bases match TRBD1. J was trimmed by 3 bases and V by 3 bases; bases with no gene match: 4. This CDR3 is 15 amino acids long. From germline, CDR1 is MNHEY and CDR2 SMNVEV (reference sequence).

This clone was seen a handful of times. The chain links TRBV28 to TRBJ1-2, with 8 positions matching TRBD1. The germline V gene has CDR1 MDHEN and CDR2 SYDVKM. This CDR3 is built from 18 residues. V shed 5 bases, J shed 4 bases, and the junction held 18 bases outside the gene matches. In DNA form, the CDR3 reads TGTGCCAGCAGTCTGACAGGGGCCCCATTGCTTGGTGGCTATGGCTACACCTTC. Residues: CASSLTGAPLLGGYGYTF.

This chain links TRBV28 with TRBJ1-2; D may be TRBD1 (6 bases). The CDR3 contains 11 residues. Per germline, CDR1 MDHEN and CDR2 SYDVKM. V gave up 10 bases and J gave up 3 bases, with 9 bases separating them. This CDR3 is CATRTDYGYTF. The CDR3 DNA reads TGTGCCACCCGGACAGACTATGGCTACACCTTC.

This clone was seen more than once but under ten times. The V call is TRBV6-1, the J call TRBJ2-7, with a possible D match to TRBD1 (6 bases). Germline V lookup: CDR1 MNHNS, CDR2 SASEGT. The length of the CDR3 is 15 residues. V gave up 3 bases and J gave up 5 bases, with 17 bases separating them. In DNA form, the CDR3 reads TGTGCCAGCAGTGATCCGGGACACCTTAAGCACGAGCAGTACTTC. It translates to CASSDPGHLKHEQYF.

V is TRBV11-2 and J is TRBJ1-2; D remains unclear. Germline-derived CDR1 and CDR2 are SGHAT and FQNNGV. The CDR3 runs 13 residues. Trimming took 0 bases from V and 5 from J, leaving 7 bases between them. CDR3 sequence (DNA): TGTGCCAGCAGCTTAGATCCAGTTTATGGCTACACCTTC. Translating it yields CASSLDPVYGYTF.

The rearrangement uses TRBV9 and TRBJ2-7; 13 bases align to TRBD2. The CDR3 length is 18 residues. CDR1 and CDR2 from the germline V gene are SGDLS and YYNGEE. Germline trimming cut 4 bases from V and 2 bases from J; bases unmatched to any gene: 12. CDR3: CASSHPGGLAGLTYEQYF. The CDR3 DNA is TGTGCCAGCAGCCATCCGGGGGGACTAGCGGGGTTAACCTACGAGCAGTACTTC.